This TCR beta chain was sequenced during a study of blood T cell repertoires in COVID-19. Per the study methods: Cell counts per sample came from amplifying reference gene primers. Only in-frame clones appear in the TCRdb table, and some are missing; sequencing was by immunoSEQ multiplex PCR. V and J calls and clone size come straight from that table; D and trimming were deduced from the DNA. The sample lists 250,000 to 350,000 clones; about 92% were seen once. Participants were aged about 18 to 90 years, lived in roughly 25 US areas, and enrolled virtually. Assignments of participants to cohorts depended upon their own reported clinical history. This CDR3 contains 15 residues. Germline values: CDR1 SGHNT, CDR2 YYREEE (reference sequence). V was pared by 7 bases and J by 1 base, with 8 bases of the junction left unmatched.

The sequencing input was PBMCs or T cells enriched from blood (not recorded which). The TCR originated in a woman aged 30 to 39 who had recovered from COVID-19. J is TRBJ2-5 and V is TRBV5-4, with 9 bases matching TRBD2. This CDR3 reads CASCSWTSVQETQYF. The CDR3 nucleotides are TGTGCCAGCTGCTCATGGACTAGCGTCCAAGAGACCCAGTACTTC.